There are many counts of the clone carrying this TCR beta chain. Its antigen is undetermined. The sample is drawn from a study of identical twins. Study-level findings and limits: The same donors were not followed; conclusions instead depended on cross-sectional statistical analysis. Models underestimated TCR alpha sharing (out-of-frame) in monozygotic twins.

All donors were healthy, and all were Caucasian. TCRdb reanalysed the 5' RACE reads using MiXCR and keeps one entry per CDR3 protein. The sample carries 350,000 to 450,000 distinct CDR3 sequences, around a sixth recorded once. Germline V gives CDR1 KGHSH, CDR2 LQKENI. The CDR3 has 13 amino acids. Trimming shortened V by 4 bases and J by 2 bases, and 8 bases separated the two germline ends. This receptor was identified in a man aged 50 or older in good health. What was sequenced was naive T cells sorted from blood. The V and J genes are TRBV18 and TRBJ1-1, with D hard to call. The CDR3 is CASSHGRNTEAFF. The CDR3 DNA reads as TGTGCCAGCTCACATGGGCGAAACACTGAAGCTTTCTTT.